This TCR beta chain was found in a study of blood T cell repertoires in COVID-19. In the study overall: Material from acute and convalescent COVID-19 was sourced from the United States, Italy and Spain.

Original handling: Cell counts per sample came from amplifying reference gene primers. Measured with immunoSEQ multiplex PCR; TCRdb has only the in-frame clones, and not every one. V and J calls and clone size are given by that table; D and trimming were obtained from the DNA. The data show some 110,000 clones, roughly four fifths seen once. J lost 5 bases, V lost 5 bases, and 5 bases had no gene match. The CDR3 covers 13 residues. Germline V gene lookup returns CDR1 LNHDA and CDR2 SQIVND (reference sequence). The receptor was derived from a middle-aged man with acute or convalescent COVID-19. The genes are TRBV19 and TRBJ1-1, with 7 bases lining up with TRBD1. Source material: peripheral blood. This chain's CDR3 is CASSANRGTEAFF. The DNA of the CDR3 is TGTGCCAGTAGTGCAAACAGGGGAACTGAAGCTTTCTTT.